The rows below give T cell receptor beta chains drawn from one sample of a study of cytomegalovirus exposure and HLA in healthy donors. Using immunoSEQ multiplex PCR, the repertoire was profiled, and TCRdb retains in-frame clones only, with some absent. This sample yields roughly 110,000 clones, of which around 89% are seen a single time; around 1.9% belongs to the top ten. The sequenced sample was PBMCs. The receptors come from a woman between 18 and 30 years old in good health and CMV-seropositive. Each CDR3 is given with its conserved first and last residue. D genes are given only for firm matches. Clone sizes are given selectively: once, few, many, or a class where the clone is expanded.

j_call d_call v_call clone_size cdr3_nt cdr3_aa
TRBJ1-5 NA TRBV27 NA TGTGCCAGCAGTCTTCACTCGGGACAAAATCAGCCCCAGCATTTT CASSLHSGQNQPQHF
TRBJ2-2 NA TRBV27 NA TGTGCCAGCAGTTTATTAGGAGGGCCCCTGAACACCGGGGAGCTGTTTTTT CASSLLGGPLNTGELFF
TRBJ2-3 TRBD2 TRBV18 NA TGTGCCAGCTCACCCGCGGGGGGATACACAGATACGCAGTATTTT CASSPAGGYTDTQYF
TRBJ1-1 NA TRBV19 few TGTGCCAGTAGTACGGGGTATGCGAACACTGAAGCTTTCTTT CASSTGYANTEAFF
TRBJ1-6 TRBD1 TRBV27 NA TGTGCCAGCAAGGACAGGGTTGTGGATAATTCACCCCTCCACTTT CASKDRVVDNSPLHF
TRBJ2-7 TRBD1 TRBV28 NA TGTGCCAGTACGACAGGGGGGAAGGACGAGCAGTACTTC CASTTGGKDEQYF
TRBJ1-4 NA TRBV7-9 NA TGTGCCAGCAGCCCGGACAGCACTAATGAAAAACTGTTTTTT CASSPDSTNEKLFF
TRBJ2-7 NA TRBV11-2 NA TGTGCCAGCAGCCCGGGGCTAGCGTACGAGCAGTACTTC CASSPGLAYEQYF
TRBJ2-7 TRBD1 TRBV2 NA TGTGCCAGCACTAAGGGACAGGGGGCCTCCGAGCAGTACTTC CASTKGQGASEQYF
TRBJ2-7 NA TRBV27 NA TGTGCCAGCAGTCCTGGCGGGTTACGAGTGCAGTACTTC CASSPGGLRVQYF
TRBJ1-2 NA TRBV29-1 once TGCAGCGTTGAAGATCTCAGTATCTATGGCTACACCTTC CSVEDLSIYGYTF
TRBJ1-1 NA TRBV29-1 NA TGCAGCGTCGAAGGGACTGCTCTGAGGGCTTTCTTT CSVEGTALRAFF
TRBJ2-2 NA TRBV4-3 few TGCGCCAGCAGCCAAGCCACAGGGACCGGGGAGCTGTTTTTT CASSQATGTGELFF
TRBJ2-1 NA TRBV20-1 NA TGCAGTGCTAAGGAGGACAATGAGCAGTTCTTC CSAKEDNEQFF
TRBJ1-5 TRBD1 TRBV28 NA TGTGCCAGCAGTTTACAGGGACAGCAGCCCCAGCATTTT CASSLQGQQPQHF
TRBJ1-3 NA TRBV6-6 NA TGTGCCAGCAGTTACGACAGTTGGAGAGACACCATATATTTT CASSYDSWRDTIYF
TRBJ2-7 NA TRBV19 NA TGTGCCAGTAGGGACCTACAGGCTTCCTACGAGCAGTACTTC CASRDLQASYEQYF
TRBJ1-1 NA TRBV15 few TGTGCCACCAGCTCAGAGGGCACTGAAGCTTTCTTT CATSSEGTEAFF
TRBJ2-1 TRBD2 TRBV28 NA TGTGCCAGCAGCCGTAGCGGGGGGGCCTACAATGAGCAGTTCTTC CASSRSGGAYNEQFF
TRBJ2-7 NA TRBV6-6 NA TGTGCCAGCACCCCGCCCGGGGGTAGCGAGCAGTACTTC CASTPPGGSEQYF
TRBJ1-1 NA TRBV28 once TGTGCCAGCAGTTTAATCGGGGGGAACACTGAAGCTTTCTTT CASSLIGGNTEAFF
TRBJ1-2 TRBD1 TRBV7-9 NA TGTGCCAGCAGCTTGGGACAGGGCGTGGATGGCTACACCTTC CASSLGQGVDGYTF
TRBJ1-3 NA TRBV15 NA TGTGCCACCAGCAGAGAGTTCCAGATATCTGGAAACACCATATATTTT CATSREFQISGNTIYF
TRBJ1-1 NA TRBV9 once TGTGCCAGCAGCACCTCCCCGAGTGGCACTGAAGCTTTCTTT CASSTSPSGTEAFF
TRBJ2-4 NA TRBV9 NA TGTGCCAGCAGCGTAGCGGTCAGGTACACTCCGAGACAGTCCGAAAACATTCAGTACTTC CASSVAVRYTPRQSENIQYF
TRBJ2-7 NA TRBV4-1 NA TGCGCCAGCAGCCAAGTTGAGGACTACGAGCAGTACTTC CASSQVEDYEQYF
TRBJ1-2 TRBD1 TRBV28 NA TGTGCCAGCAGTTTCGTAGACAGGGGGCTAACTGTTAACTATGGCTACACCTTC CASSFVDRGLTVNYGYTF
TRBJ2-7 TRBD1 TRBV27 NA TGTGCCAGCAGTTTGTCAGGGGGTACCTACGAGCAGTACTTC CASSLSGGTYEQYF
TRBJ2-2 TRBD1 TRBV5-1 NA TGCGCCAGCAGCTTGACGCCAGACAGGGGGCTTGGCGGGGAGCTGTTTTTT CASSLTPDRGLGGELFF
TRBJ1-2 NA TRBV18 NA TGTGCCAGCTCACCCCCCAACAGGAACTATGGCTACACCTTC CASSPPNRNYGYTF
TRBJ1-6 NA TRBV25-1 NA TGTGCCAGCAGTGCAATTGGACAAAGCTCCTATAATTCACCCCTCCACTTT CASSAIGQSSYNSPLHF
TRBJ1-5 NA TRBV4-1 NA TGCGCCAGCAGCCAAGATGGCGGGGGCGACCCCGATCAGCCCCAGCATTTT CASSQDGGGDPDQPQHF
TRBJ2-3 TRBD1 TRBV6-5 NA TGTGCCAGCAGTTACGCTCTGACAGGGCCCGCAGATACGCAGTATTTT CASSYALTGPADTQYF
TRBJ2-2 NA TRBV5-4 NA TGTGCCAGCAGCCGAGACATAGGGGAGCTGTTTTTT CASSRDIGELFF
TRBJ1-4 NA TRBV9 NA TGTGCCAGCAGCCCCGGGAACTTGAAGGAAAAACTGTTTTTT CASSPGNLKEKLFF
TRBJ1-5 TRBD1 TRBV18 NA TGTGCCAGCTCACCAGGACAGGGCGGGACTCAGCCCCAGCATTTT CASSPGQGGTQPQHF
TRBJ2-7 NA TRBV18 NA TGTGCCAGCTCACGCCAGGGGTTCTACGAGCAGTACTTC CASSRQGFYEQYF
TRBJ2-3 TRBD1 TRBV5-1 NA TGCGCCAGCAGCTCTCGCCGGGACAGTAGCACAGATACGCAGTATTTT CASSSRRDSSTDTQYF
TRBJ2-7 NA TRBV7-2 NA TGTGCCAGCAGCTTACGGTTTGGGCCGTCCTACGAGCAGTACTTC CASSLRFGPSYEQYF
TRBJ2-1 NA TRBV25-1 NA TGTGCCAGCAGCTCTCCGACTAGGCGTGAGCAGTTCTTC CASSSPTRREQFF
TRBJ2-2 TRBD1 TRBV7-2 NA TGTGCCAGCAGCCTACTTGGGACAGGGGGCGACGCCGGGGAGCTGTTTTTT CASSLLGTGGDAGELFF